The rows below give T cell receptor beta chains drawn from one sample of a study of T-cell memory formation after mild COVID-19. MiXCR, run by TCRdb on the 5' RACE reads, gives a single entry per CDR3 protein. The data contain hundreds of thousands of distinct CDR3 sequences, 15% to 20% of them singletons. The sequenced sample consisted of PBMCs or a T cell subset sorted from them (not recorded which). The receptors were gathered from a man between 18 and 29 years old who had mild COVID-19 (a few samples of this study predate the infection). Cell type and time point are not known. CDR3s leave out the opening cysteine and the closing phenylalanine or tryptophan.

v_call	j_call	cdr3_aa
TRBV18	TRBJ2-4	ASSPPVSAKNIQY
TRBV20-1	TRBJ2-7	SARVLHSSSYEQY
TRBV5-1	TRBJ2-2	ASSTGTTLTGELF
TRBV20-1	TRBJ2-1	SATGTSHDEQF
TRBV5-4	TRBJ1-6	ASSLQDRDNSPLH
TRBV7-3	TRBJ2-2	ASSLKNTGELF
TRBV7-9	TRBJ1-4	ASSSFRDPANEKLF
TRBV7-2	TRBJ2-1	ASSLSTDRSEQF
TRBV29-1	TRBJ2-1	SVFSGEHNEQF
TRBV6-5	TRBJ1-6	ASSLSPIGSALH
TRBV6-1	TRBJ2-1	ASSEQRVRGYWEF
TRBV11-2	TRBJ2-5	ASSYPRGTGQETQY
TRBV3-1	TRBJ1-2	ASSSLWRTDRPFNYGYT
TRBV5-5	TRBJ2-1	ASSRPYTTGAASNEQF
TRBV5-5	TRBJ1-5	ASSPNGWRRDQPQH
TRBV7-2	TRBJ2-3	ASSLGQSAQWADTQY
TRBV7-9	TRBJ2-6	ASSPAWTVRANVLT
TRBV20-1	TRBJ1-5	SASRRGGNQPQH